This T cell receptor (beta chain) was observed in a study of blood T cell repertoires in COVID-19. Overall study context: COVID-19 samples collected from the United States, Italy and Spain covered acute and convalescent phases. The analysed material was cDNA or gDNA that came from T cells, B-cell-depleted T cells, or PBMCs.

Authors' processing steps: Reference gene primer amplification gave estimated nucleated cell counts. Assay: immunoSEQ multiplex PCR; the TCRdb copy retains only in-frame clones and omits some. Clonal size and the V and J genes are those of that table, whereas D and trimming came from the DNA. The table includes 100,000 to 150,000 clones, roughly nine tenths detected once. Germline-derived CDR1 and CDR2 are SEHNR and FQNEAQ (reference sequence). With 5 bases clipped from V and 7 bases from J, the junction kept 10 bases outside the gene matches. CDR3 length equals 14 residues. The chain couples TRBV7-9 to TRBJ1-2; 7 bases agree with TRBD1. Specimen: peripheral blood. The clonotype was recovered from a middle-aged man with active COVID-19. Written as DNA, the CDR3 is TGTGCCAGCAGCCTATCGACAGGGAGTAGTGGCTACACCTTC. Its protein product is CASSLSTGSSGYTF.